This entry features one T cell receptor beta chain sequence. Germline V gives CDR1 SGHVS, CDR2 FQNEAQ. The CDR3 contains 16 residues. Trimming removed 5 bases from V and 5 bases from J; junction bases left unmatched: 14. Repertoires were generated with immunoSEQ multiplex PCR, while TCRdb's copy carries only in-frame clones and drops some. The sample carries some 390,000 clones, around 89% recorded once. This record comes from a study of blood T cell repertoires in COVID-19. Study-level information: The study drew acute and convalescent COVID-19 samples from the United States, Italy and Spain.

V usage is TRBV7-8 and J usage is TRBJ1-1; 7 bases agree with TRBD1. Source material: PBMCs or T cells enriched from blood (not recorded which). This TCR was sampled from a man aged 25 to 40 who had recovered from COVID-19. The CDR3 nucleotides read TGTGCCAGCAGCACCTTGGACAGGACTCAGAGAACTGAAGCTTTCTTT. Protein: CASSTLDRTQRTEAFF.